Listed here are 11 T cell receptor beta chains from one sample, sequenced in a study of immune evolution from preneoplasia to lung adenocarcinoma. Clones were sequenced by immunoSEQ multiplex PCR, and TCRdb holds only the in-frame ones, with some missing. The sample carries a few thousand clones, around 77% recorded once. The specimen sequenced was FFPE minimally invasive lung adenocarcinoma tissue. These receptor sequences come from a person aged 55 to 79 with lung adenocarcinoma.

Only a few counts were recorded for this clone. The chain joins TRBV7-2 to TRBJ2-1, with unresolved D. The V gene's germline CDR1 is SGHTA and CDR2 FQGNSA. Trimming removed 5 bases from V and 9 bases from J, with 11 bases in between. This CDR3 comprises 12 residues. The CDR3 here is CASSQGPREQFF. The CDR3 region has the DNA TGTGCCAGCAGCCAAGGGCCCCGTGAGCAGTTCTTC.

V is TRBV19 and J is TRBJ2-1, with D possibly called TRBD1 or TRBD2 (5 bases each). Trimming removed 6 bases from V and 2 bases from J, with 11 bases in between. The CDR3 has 14 residues. Germline V lookup: CDR1 LNHDA, CDR2 SQIVND (reference sequence). CDR3 in DNA: TGTGCCAGTAGGGTGGGGACCGCCTACAATGAGCAGTTCTTC. Translation gives CASRVGTAYNEQFF.

The genes are TRBV30 and TRBJ2-6, with D possibly called TRBD1 or TRBD2 (5 bases each). CDR1 is GTSNPN and CDR2 is SVGIG in the germline V gene (reference sequence). This CDR3 is 14 amino acids long. Trimming pared 4 bases from V and 2 bases from J, leaving 9 bases between. Written as DNA, the CDR3 is TGTGCCTGGACCTTGGGGGCTGGGGCCAACGTCCTGACTTTC. Translation gives CAWTLGAGANVLTF. The full variable domain, its missing parts supplied by reference TRBV30 and TRBJ2-6, is SQTIHQWPATLVQPVGSPLSLECTVEGTSNPNLYWYRQAAGRGLQLLFYSVGIGQISSEVPQNLSASRPQDRQFILSSKKLLLSDSGFYLCAWTLGAGANVLTFGAGSRLTVL.

The chain uses TRBV5-1 and TRBJ2-1, with 9 bases that match TRBD2. Germline loops: CDR1 SGHRS, CDR2 YFSETQ. This CDR3 is built from 13 residues. V was pared by 4 bases and J by 7 bases, with 3 bases of the junction left unmatched. CDR3 DNA: TGCGCCAGCAGCCCCGCGGGAGGGAATGAGCAGTTCTTC. This gives the protein CASSPAGGNEQFF.

This chain links TRBV28 with TRBJ1-1, with TRBD1 identical over 8 bases. This CDR3 spans 15 amino acids. The trim removed 2 bases at V and 1 base at J, leaving 3 bases unmatched. Germline CDR1 reads MDHEN; CDR2 reads SYDVKM. The CDR3 loop reads CASSLAGQGNTEAFF. The CDR3 DNA is TGTGCCAGCAGTTTAGCCGGACAGGGGAACACTGAAGCTTTCTTT.

The rearrangement joins TRBV5-5 to TRBJ2-3; 8 positions agree with TRBD2. The CDR3 sequence is 14 residues long. Per the germline V gene, CDR1 is SGHKS and CDR2 is YYEKEE (reference sequence). The V gene end was trimmed by 1 base and the J gene end by 6 bases; junction bases not matched to a gene: 4. The CDR3 bases are TGTGCCAGCAGCTTGCAGCGGGAGAGGGATACGCAGTATTTT. Its translation: CASSLQRERDTQYF.

This clone was observed a few times. The V and J genes are TRBV4-2 and TRBJ1-1, with no clear D. Looked up from germline, CDR1 is LGHNA and CDR2 is YNFKEQ. This CDR3 has 14 residues. Trimming stripped 0 bases from V and 6 bases from J, with 11 bases between. The CDR3 nucleotides read TGTGCCAGCAGCCAAGATGTAGCAGGAGCTGAAGCTTTCTTT. As protein: CASSQDVAGAEAFF.

This clone has just a few counts. V and J are TRBV29-1 and TRBJ2-1, with 14 bases aligning to TRBD2. The CDR3 totals 12 residues. Trimming removed 7 bases from V and 15 bases from J; junction bases left unmatched: 8. The germline gives CDR1 SQVTM, CDR2 ANQGSEA. The CDR3 is CSAGTSGSLGFF. The DNA of the CDR3 is TGCAGCGCGGGGACTAGCGGGAGCCTGGGGTTCTTC.

A few counts support this clone. This rearrangement joins TRBV30 to TRBJ2-6, with TRBD2 matching 11 bases. Germline V lookup: CDR1 GTSNPN, CDR2 SVGIG (reference sequence). V was pared by 4 bases and J by 0 bases, with 11 bases of the junction left unmatched. The CDR3 contains 19 residues. The CDR3 sequence is CAWIRKGSGRGSGANVLTF. In DNA form, the CDR3 reads TGTGCCTGGATCAGGAAGGGTAGCGGGAGGGGCTCTGGGGCCAACGTCCTGACTTTC.

V is TRBV9 and J is TRBJ2-3; the D gene is possibly TRBD2 (5 bases). This CDR3 has 18 residues. Germline values: CDR1 SGDLS, CDR2 YYNGEE. Trimming left V 3 bases short and J 0 bases short, with 20 bases between. CDR3 DNA: TGTGCCAGCAGCGCGCTAGCTGGGTCTCCTCTCAGCACAGATACGCAGTATTTT. Its translation: CASSALAGSPLSTDTQYF.

To note about this clone: The junction and the germline gene differ at one end; a read error may be behind it. The chain has TRBV30 and TRBJ2-5; 9 nucleotides line up with TRBD1. The CDR3 runs to 14 residues. Germline V gene data show CDR1 as GTSNPN and CDR2 as SVGIG (reference sequence). For the CDR3, the DNA is TGTGCCTGGACCGGGGGACAGGGAGGAGAGGCCCAGTACTTC. Translation: CAWTGGQGGEAQYF.